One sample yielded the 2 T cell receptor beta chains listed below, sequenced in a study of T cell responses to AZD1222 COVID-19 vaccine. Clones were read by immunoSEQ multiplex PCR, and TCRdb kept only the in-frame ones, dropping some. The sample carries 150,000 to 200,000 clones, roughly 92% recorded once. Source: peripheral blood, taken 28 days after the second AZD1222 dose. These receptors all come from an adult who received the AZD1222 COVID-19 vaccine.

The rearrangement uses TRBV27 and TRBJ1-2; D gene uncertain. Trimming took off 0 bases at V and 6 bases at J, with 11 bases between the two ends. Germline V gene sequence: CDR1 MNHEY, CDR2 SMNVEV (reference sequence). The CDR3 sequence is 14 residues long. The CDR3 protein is CASSLSGPGDGYTF. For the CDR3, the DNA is TGTGCCAGCAGTTTATCCGGACCGGGAGATGGCTACACCTTC.

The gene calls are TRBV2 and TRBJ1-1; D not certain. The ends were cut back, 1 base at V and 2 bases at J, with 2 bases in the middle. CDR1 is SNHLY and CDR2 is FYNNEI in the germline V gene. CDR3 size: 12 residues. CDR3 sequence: CASSEVNTEAFF. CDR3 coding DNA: TGTGCCAGCAGTGAAGTTAACACTGAAGCTTTCTTT.